This T cell receptor (beta chain) was captured by sequencing in a study of early T cells in non-severe SARS-CoV-2 infection. Germline V gives CDR1 SNHLY, CDR2 FYNNEI. The CDR3 spans 13 residues. Trimming took 4 bases from V and 6 from J, leaving 13 bases between them. This clonotype was picked up a small number of times. cDNA molecules, individually, were tagged with unique molecular identifiers. TCRdb re-called the 5' RACE reads through MiXCR, storing one row per CDR3 protein. Among more than 60,000 distinct CDR3 sequences, 9.5% were seen once, and the ten largest hold less than 6.5%. The chain carries TRBV2 and TRBJ2-7; a possible D gene is TRBD1 (6 bases). Source material: whole blood. The TCR originated in an adult who was a healthcare worker with PCR-confirmed SARS-CoV-2 infection or an uninfected control (not recorded which). CDR3 region: CASSGDRDTEQYF. The CDR3 DNA is TGTGCCAGCAGTGGGGACCGGGACACCGAGCAGTACTTC.